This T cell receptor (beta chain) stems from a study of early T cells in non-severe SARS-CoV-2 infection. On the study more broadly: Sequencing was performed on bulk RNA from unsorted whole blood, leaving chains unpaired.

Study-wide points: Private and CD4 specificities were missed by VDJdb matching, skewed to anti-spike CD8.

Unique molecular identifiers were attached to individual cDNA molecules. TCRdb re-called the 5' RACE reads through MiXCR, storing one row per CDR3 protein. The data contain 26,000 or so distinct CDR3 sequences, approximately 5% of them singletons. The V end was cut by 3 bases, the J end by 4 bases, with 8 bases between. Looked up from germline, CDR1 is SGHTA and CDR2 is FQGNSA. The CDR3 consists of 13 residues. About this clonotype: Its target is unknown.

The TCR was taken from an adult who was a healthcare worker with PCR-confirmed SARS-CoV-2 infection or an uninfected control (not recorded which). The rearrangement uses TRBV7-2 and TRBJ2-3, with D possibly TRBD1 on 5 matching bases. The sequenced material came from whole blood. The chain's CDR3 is CASSFAGPDTQYF. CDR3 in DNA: TGTGCCAGCAGCTTCGCAGGGCCAGATACGCAGTATTTT.